The present T cell receptor (beta chain) was sequenced within a study of TIL therapy for anti-PD-1-resistant metastatic lung cancer (dated by TCRdb to 2020 to 2022). Study-level background: Among the enrolled patients, the median age was roughly 54 years (range roughly 38-80), and the median tumor PD-L1 proportion score was around 6%. Across the cohort, whole-exome sequencing showed a median non-synonymous tumor mutation burden of roughly 1.5 mutations per megabase. Tumor and peripheral blood T cell receptor beta sequencing was used to track clonotypes across tumor, expanded TIL product and serial blood samples. The cohort was composed predominantly of lung adenocarcinoma, with four EGFR-mutant and two ALK-rearranged tumors included, and half of patients were identified as current or former smokers. Study-level results and caveats: Higher clonality and lower diversity were observed in expanded TIL cultures than in baseline intratumoral T cells (median clonality around 5.9% vs 31%, p < 0.0001). The study protocol defined all tumor marker inferences as exploratory. The cohort was highly selected, with more treatment-naive, never-smoker and oncogene-addicted patients than typical, limiting generalizability. Clonal turnover during TIL culture was high, and many clones enriched in the product were not detected in the baseline tumor, suggesting clonal contraction instead of faithful expansion.

A note on this clone: The antigen it binds to is not known. No clone much larger than this one lies a single base away; base qualities are absent.

TCR beta CDR3 regions were amplified from genomic DNA with the immunoSEQ v3 hsTCRB kit using bias-controlled multiplex PCR. An Illumina NextSeq 500 was used to sequence the TCR libraries, reaching approximately 2 million read pairs at survey level or roughly 5-6.5 million at deep level. For the original study's pipeline: V, D and J genes were assigned, non-productive sequences were removed, and clonality was reported by immunoSEQ Analyzer software. To compare repertoires between infused TIL and blood, productive Simpson clonality was used along with the Morisita overlap index of productive TRB rearrangements. Not all clones reach the TCRdb copy of this immuneACCESS table, which keeps in-frame sequences only. Checked studies attribute under half of the gap to unresolved V genes and leave the rest unexplained. That table gives V, J and clone size, and the DNA gave D and trimming. This sample holds more than 9,500 clones; roughly 60% were observed only once. 7.4% of the sample goes to the ten largest clones.

The meaning of the sample's time point label: pre-treatment sample, taken before nivolumab and TIL therapy. The baseline tumor samples, taken from the same resection that was used to grow TIL, were excised metastases, most often pleural nodules or supraclavicular lymph nodes. Tumors were collected before any PD-1/PD-L1 blockade, after which patients were given nivolumab, and patients who progressed were given lymphodepletion, an infusion of expanded TIL and IL-2. A phase I trial run at two centers enrolled adults with stage 4 NSCLC between 2017 and January 2020. Samples were obtained from a single-arm, open-label phase I trial in which tumor-infiltrating lymphocyte therapy with nivolumab was evaluated in advanced non-small cell lung cancer. Parts of each resected tumor were snap-frozen in liquid nitrogen and kept at -80 degrees C. Using laser-capture macrodissection, tumor regions of interest were selected on H&E sections, then pulverized into roughly 15 mg aliquots and extracted using Qiagen Allprep kits.

Reading the germline V gene gives CDR1 SQVTM and CDR2 ANQGSEA. The CDR3 starts with the cysteine, ends with the phenylalanine, and has 15 residues. The DNA shown is the 45-base CDR3, in frame from base 1. V is pared back by 0 bases and J by 4 bases, with 15 bases lying between the germline termini. Sample: tumor tissue, taken at baseline. The TCR comes from a person aged 25 to 79 with non-small cell lung cancer. The chain couples TRBV29-1 to TRBJ1-2, with the identity of the D gene unclear. The nucleotides are TGCAGCGTTGAAGATTTAGTCAGCTCTGGCTATGGCTACACCTTC. The encoded protein is CSVEDLVSSGYGYTF.